This T cell receptor beta chain was documented in a study of T-cell memory formation after mild COVID-19. Study background: TCR clustering was largely donor specific.

From the 5' RACE reads, TCRdb called clonotypes with MiXCR, one entry per CDR3 protein. The profile shows 380,000 or so distinct CDR3 sequences, roughly 14% of them singletons. The CDR3 has 16 amino acids. The J segment lost 6 bases and the V segment lost 0 bases, leaving 8 bases of the junction unmatched. Germline V gene sequence: CDR1 DFQATT, CDR2 SNEGSKA (reference sequence). Study-wide points: Clones contracting across day 15 to 85 had a balanced CD4/CD8 profile; later expanding clones leaned CD4+.

Worth noting for this clonotype: Antigen unknown.

The sample comprised PBMCs or a T cell subset sorted from them (not recorded which). The sequence came from a man aged 18 to 35 who had mild COVID-19 (a few samples of this study predate the infection). Cell type and time point are not known. The chain is built from TRBV20-1 and TRBJ2-3; 11 bases map to TRBD2. Here the CDR3 reads CSARDPRLAGGDTQYF. The CDR3 DNA reads as TGCAGTGCTAGAGATCCACGGCTAGCGGGGGGCGATACGCAGTATTTT.